Listed here are 30 T cell receptor beta chains from one sample, sequenced in a study of shared clonotypes between healthy human individuals. Using immunoSEQ multiplex PCR, the repertoire was profiled, and TCRdb retains in-frame clones only, with some absent. This table holds more than 400,000 clones, approximately 95% found once. The sequenced sample was naive CD4+ T cells sorted from blood. Subset noted: CD45RA+ positively selected. The receptors shown here come from a woman aged 25-40 years in good health.

This rearrangement joins TRBV2 to TRBJ2-1, with D possibly matching TRBD1 (6 bases). V was cut by 2 bases and J by 6 bases, with 8 bases left in between. The germline gives CDR1 SNHLY, CDR2 FYNNEI. This CDR3 is 13 amino acids long. The CDR3, as DNA: TGTGCCAGCAGTGAAACAGGGCGCAATGAGCAGTTCTTC. It yields the protein CASSETGRNEQFF.

The chain carries TRBV15 and TRBJ1-4; no reliable D call. The CDR3 is 15 residues long. Trimming took off 8 bases at V and 0 bases at J, with 13 bases between the two ends. Germline values: CDR1 LNHNV, CDR2 YYDKDF (reference sequence). The CDR3 spells CATSALTTTNEKLFF. CDR3 in DNA: TGTGCCACCTCGGCCTTGACGACAACTAATGAAAAACTGTTTTTT.

The gene calls are TRBV7-3 and TRBJ2-2, with 7 bases that match TRBD1. Germline V gives CDR1 SGHTA, CDR2 FQGTGA. This CDR3 is built from 16 residues. V lost 5 bases, J lost 0 bases, and 6 bases stayed unmatched. The CDR3 nucleotides are TGTGCCAGCAGCCCGACCGGGACAGCGAACACCGGGGAGCTGTTTTTT. It translates to CASSPTGTANTGELFF.

The V gene is TRBV28, the J gene TRBJ1-3; perhaps TRBD1 as D (5 bases). V was clipped by 7 bases and J by 0 bases, with 16 bases between them. Germline values: CDR1 MDHEN, CDR2 SYDVKM. The CDR3 is 16 amino acids. The DNA of the CDR3 is TGTGCCAGCACGGCCTTACGACAGTCCTCTGGAAACACCATATATTTT. Residues: CASTALRQSSGNTIYF.

The chain couples TRBV29-1 to TRBJ2-2; 8 bases fit TRBD1. The CDR3 loop spans 16 amino acids. The germline V gene has CDR1 SQVTM and CDR2 ANQGSEA. V gave up 6 bases and J gave up 5 bases; unmatched junction bases: 14. The CDR3 is CSVNGAGGSRTGELFF. The DNA for the CDR3 is TGCAGCGTCAATGGTGCAGGGGGCTCCCGAACCGGGGAGCTGTTTTTT.

The chain joins TRBV6-1 to TRBJ1-1; D is unclear. The germline CDR1 and CDR2 sequences are MNHNS and SASEGT. Trimming stripped 4 bases from V and 1 base from J, with 25 bases between. The CDR3 loop spans 19 amino acids. The CDR3 DNA sequence: TGTGCCAGCAGTGCGCATCCCCTTTCCGCGGACTGGGCGAACACTGAAGCTTTCTTT. Its protein product is CASSAHPLSADWANTEAFF.

Here the CDR3 reads CASKGRKQPQHF. DNA of the CDR3: TGTGCCAGTAAAGGGCGTAAACAGCCCCAGCATTTT. The rearrangement links TRBV19 to TRBJ1-5, with unresolved D. The CDR3 extends over 12 amino acids. V lost 7 bases and J lost 7, with 11 bases in between. Germline V CDR1 and CDR2: LNHDA, SQIVND (reference sequence).

A few counts support this clone. The chain is built from TRBV4-2 and TRBJ2-7, with 7 bases fitting TRBD2. This CDR3 region has 14 residues. The J segment lost 7 bases and the V segment lost 2 bases, leaving 8 bases of the junction unmatched. Germline V gene sequence: CDR1 LGHNA, CDR2 YNFKEQ. This chain's CDR3 is CASSQYAGAWEQYF. CDR3 nucleotides: TGTGCCAGCAGCCAATATGCGGGAGCTTGGGAGCAGTACTTC.

Here the CDR3 DNA reads TGTGCCAGCAGCCCAGCTACCGGGACAGGGGCGGCTAACTATGGCTACACCTTC. Translated: CASSPATGTGAANYGYTF. The V gene is TRBV7-2, the J gene TRBJ1-2; 10 bases line up with TRBD1. After removal of 5 bases from V and 0 bases from J, the junction contained 12 bases not matched to a gene. Germline CDR1 and CDR2: SGHTA and FQGNSA. The CDR3 is 18 residues long.

The CDR3 loop reads CASSPRYQGPANTGELFF. CDR3 sequence (DNA): TGTGCCAGCTCACCTCGGTACCAGGGGCCCGCGAACACCGGGGAGCTGTTTTTT. The J gene is TRBJ2-2, the V gene TRBV18, with D perhaps matching TRBD1 (6 bases). The CDR3 has 18 residues. V shed 3 bases and J shed 0 bases, with 17 bases lying between them. The germline V gene has CDR1 KGHSH and CDR2 LQKENI. The full variable domain, in which reference TRBV18 and TRBJ2-2 provide the parts outside the CDR3, is NAGVMQNPRHLVRRRGQEARLRCSPMKGHSHVYWYRQLPEEGLKFMVYLQKENIIDESGMPKERFSAEFPKEGPSILRIQQVVRGDSAAYFCASSPRYQGPANTGELFFGEGSRLTVL.

The chain joins TRBV28 to TRBJ2-7; possibly TRBD1 for D (6 bases). The ends were cut back, 6 bases at V and 1 base at J, with 16 bases in the middle. The V gene's germline CDR1 is MDHEN and CDR2 SYDVKM. The length of the CDR3 is 15 residues. The CDR3 region has the DNA TGTGCCAGCAGCTCAGGACAGAGAATTTCCTACGAGCAGTACTTC. Protein: CASSSGQRISYEQYF.

The chain links TRBV18 to TRBJ2-7; D ambiguous. The CDR3 runs 14 residues. The ends were cut back, 3 bases at V and 3 bases at J, with 12 bases in the middle. Germline CDR1 and CDR2: KGHSH and LQKENI. The CDR3 DNA reads as TGTGCCAGCTCACCCTCGAGTGTCAGCTACGAGCAGTACTTC. It specifies CASSPSSVSYEQYF.

V usage is TRBV27 and J usage is TRBJ1-1; D gene uncertain. The CDR3 length is 14 residues. Trimming removed 5 bases at V and 3 bases at J, with 13 bases between. From germline, CDR1 is MNHEY and CDR2 SMNVEV (reference sequence). CDR3: CASSPTTAYTEAFF. In nucleotides, the CDR3 is TGTGCCAGCAGTCCAACGACGGCATACACTGAAGCTTTCTTT.

This chain joins TRBV7-8 and TRBJ2-7; 10 nucleotides match TRBD1. From germline, CDR1 is SGHVS and CDR2 FQNEAQ. This CDR3 is 15 amino acids long. The ends lost 1 base at V and 4 bases at J; junction bases unmatched: 4. The CDR3 DNA reads TGTGCCAGCAGCTTAGTTGAGGGACAGGGGTACGAGCAGTACTTC. It is translated as CASSLVEGQGYEQYF.

A single count supports this clone. CDR3 amino acids: CATGGLTDTQYF. The CDR3 coding sequence is TGTGCCACAGGGGGGCTCACAGATACGCAGTATTTT. The J gene is TRBJ2-3, the V gene TRBV19; maybe TRBD1 (7 bases). Trimming shortened V by 10 bases and J by 2 bases, and 10 bases separated the two germline ends. Germline loops: CDR1 LNHDA, CDR2 SQIVND (reference sequence). The CDR3 consists of 12 residues. Full variable domain (rest looked up from reference TRBV19 and TRBJ2-3): DGGITQSPKYLFRKEGQNVTLSCEQNLNHDAMYWYRQDPGQGLRLIYYSQIVNDFQKGDIAEGYSVSREKKESFPLTVTSAQKNPTAFYLCATGGLTDTQYFGPGTRLTVL.

This sequence joins TRBV6-4 and TRBJ1-1; D ambiguous. The V end was cut by 5 bases, the J end by 0 bases, with 7 bases between. The CDR3 extends over 13 amino acids. Germline V lookup: CDR1 MRHNA, CDR2 SNTAGT. CDR3 sequence: CASSLGMNTEAFF. As DNA, the CDR3 is TGTGCCAGCAGTCTAGGAATGAACACTGAAGCTTTCTTT.

This chain connects TRBV7-3 to TRBJ2-7; 9 positions match TRBD2. Germline V gives CDR1 SGHTA, CDR2 FQGTGA. J gave up 4 bases and V 5 bases, and 6 bases lay outside the gene matches. The CDR3 is 14 amino acids. CDR3 bases: TGTGCCAGCAGCCCCCGACTAGCGGAGTACGAGCAGTACTTC. Translation gives CASSPRLAEYEQYF. The full variable domain, in which reference TRBV7-3 and TRBJ2-7 provide the parts outside the CDR3, is GAGVSQTPSNKVTEKGKYVELRCDPISGHTALYWYRQSLGQGPEFLIYFQGTGAADDSGLPNDRFFAVRPEGSVSTLKIQRTERGDSAVYLCASSPRLAEYEQYFGPGTRLTVT.

The chain joins TRBV5-1 to TRBJ2-1; 14 nucleotides align to TRBD2. The CDR3 runs 16 residues. Trimming took 3 bases from V and 7 from J; bases not matched to a gene: 6. Germline-derived CDR1 and CDR2 are SGHRS and YFSETQ. The CDR3 bases are TGCGCCAGCAGCTCGACTAGCGGGAGGGCCTGGAATGAGCAGTTCTTC. Translated: CASSSTSGRAWNEQFF.

This clone occurred a few times. The J gene is TRBJ1-2, the V gene TRBV10-3, with TRBD1 identical over 9 bases. With V trimmed by 1 base and J by 7 bases, 1 base remained unmatched. Germline-derived CDR1 and CDR2 are ENHRY and SYGVKD. The CDR3 spans 13 residues. The CDR3 DNA reads TGTGCCATCAGTGAGTTGGGACAGGGTGGCTACACCTTC. It yields the protein CAISELGQGGYTF.

This clone was seen a single time. The rearrangement links TRBV28 to TRBJ2-5; 9 nucleotides align to TRBD2. This CDR3 contains 16 residues. CDR1 is MDHEN and CDR2 is SYDVKM in the germline V gene. With V trimmed by 6 bases and J by 4 bases, 12 bases remained unmatched. Here the CDR3 DNA reads TGTGCCAGCAGGTGGTCGCTAGCGGGACTTGGAGAGACCCAGTACTTC. Its protein product is CASRWSLAGLGETQYF.

The genes are TRBV7-2 and TRBJ2-7, with 9 bases lining up with TRBD2. Trimming removed 6 bases from V and 2 bases from J; junction bases left unmatched: 5. This CDR3 spans 14 amino acids. Germline CDR1 and CDR2: SGHTA and FQGNSA. The chain's CDR3 is CASSYLAGPYEQYF. In DNA, the CDR3 is TGTGCCAGCAGTTATCTAGCGGGGCCCTACGAGCAGTACTTC.

The chain recombines TRBV18 with TRBJ2-5; D uncertain. The CDR3 consists of 14 residues. V lost 3 bases and J lost 8, with 16 bases in between. Germline V CDR1 and CDR2: KGHSH, LQKENI. The CDR3 loop reads CASSPSATEGTQYF. CDR3 in DNA: TGTGCCAGCTCACCCTCCGCTACGGAAGGAACCCAGTACTTC.

The chain is built from TRBV5-4 and TRBJ1-1; 9 bases are a match to TRBD1. Trimming at V came to 4 bases and at J to 6 bases, leaving 7 bases not matched to a gene. Looked up from germline, CDR1 is SGHNT and CDR2 is YYREEE (reference sequence). The CDR3 extends over 14 amino acids. The DNA for the CDR3 is TGTGCCAGCAGCGTACAACAGGGGGCTTCTGAAGCTTTCTTT. This gives the protein CASSVQQGASEAFF.

In DNA, the CDR3 is TGCGCCAGCAGCCGGACAGGGGACAATGGCTACACCTTC. Protein sequence: CASSRTGDNGYTF. This rearrangement joins TRBV10-1 to TRBJ1-2, with 9 positions matching TRBD1. V lost 6 bases to trimming and J lost 6 bases; unmatched junction nucleotides: 5. This CDR3 spans 13 amino acids. Germline V gene data show CDR1 as WNHNN and CDR2 as SYGVQD (reference sequence).

CDR3 protein: CATSRDRGEQPQHF. The CDR3 nucleotides read TGTGCCACCAGCAGAGATCGAGGTGAACAGCCCCAGCATTTT. V is TRBV15 and J is TRBJ1-5; D is ambiguous. The CDR3 loop spans 14 amino acids. Germline V gives CDR1 LNHNV, CDR2 YYDKDF (reference sequence). Trimming pared 0 bases from V and 7 bases from J, leaving 10 bases between.

The gene calls are TRBV30 and TRBJ1-4; D might be TRBD1 (5 bases). Germline V gives CDR1 GTSNPN, CDR2 SVGIG (reference sequence). Trimming shortened V by 8 bases and J by 5 bases, and 9 bases separated the two germline ends. The CDR3 is 11 amino acids. This CDR3 is CAGRQNEKLFF. As DNA, the CDR3 is TGTGCCGGCCGACAGAATGAAAAACTGTTTTTT.

The rearrangement uses TRBV5-4 and TRBJ2-5, with no clear D. The DNA end lines up better with TRBJ2-7; the J call may be wrong. Germline V gene lookup returns CDR1 SGHNT and CDR2 YYREEE (reference sequence). The CDR3 consists of 14 residues. DNA of the CDR3: TGTGCCAGCAACTCCAAGGACCGCCCGCACGAGCAGTACTTC. This gives the protein CASNSKDRPHEQYF.

This chain links TRBV5-1 with TRBJ1-4; D remains unclear. This CDR3 contains 16 residues. V was cut by 2 bases and J by 0 bases, with 11 bases left in between. Germline V CDR1 and CDR2: SGHRS, YFSETQ. This CDR3 reads CASSFGRTATNEKLFF. The CDR3 nucleotides are TGCGCCAGCAGCTTTGGTAGGACTGCAACTAATGAAAAACTGTTTTTT.

This chain links TRBV28 with TRBJ1-3, with 8 bases lining up with TRBD1. CDR3 length: 14 amino acids. The germline CDR1 and CDR2 sequences are MDHEN and SYDVKM. The J segment lost 4 bases and the V segment lost 4 bases, leaving 3 bases of the junction unmatched. The CDR3 loop reads CASSSAGGGNTIYF. For the CDR3, the DNA is TGTGCCAGCAGTTCCGCAGGGGGCGGAAACACCATATATTTT.

The rearrangement uses TRBV28 and TRBJ2-3; TRBD2 agrees at 12 bases. Trimming cost V 4 bases and J 6 bases; bases outside gene matches: 8. In germline, CDR1 is MDHEN, CDR2 SYDVKM. The CDR3 sequence is 16 residues long. In DNA form, the CDR3 reads TGTGCCAGCAGTTCCCTGACTAGCGGGAGAATCGATACGCAGTATTTT. Its translation: CASSSLTSGRIDTQYF.